This note documents a single T cell receptor (beta chain) sequence. Its antigen is unidentified. This entry comes from a study of T cells in localized non-small cell lung cancer. TCRdb's copy holds only in-frame clones and misses some; the assay was immunoSEQ multiplex PCR. Of 45,000 to 55,000 clones in the sample, 86% were seen once. Losses at the gene ends were 4 bases for V and 7 bases for J; bases not matched to a gene: 5. From germline, CDR1 is SGHRS and CDR2 YFSETQ. The CDR3 is 14 residues long. Study-level points and caveats: The tumor had only one region sequenced, so heterogeneity remains possible. Overall survival was longer when the density of T cells in the blood was higher. Uninvolved adjacent lung showed higher T cell clonality than tumor.

This chain joins TRBV5-1 and TRBJ2-7; 13 bases align to TRBD2. This specimen was peripheral blood, taken before any cancer treatment. This sequence originates from a male donor aged 60 or older with stage III squamous cell lung carcinoma. CDR3 sequence: CASSPGLAGLEQYF. The CDR3 region has the DNA TGCGCCAGCAGCCCGGGACTAGCGGGACTAGAGCAGTACTTC. The full variable domain, rest sourced from reference TRBV5-1 and TRBJ2-7, is KAGVTQTPRYLIKTRGQQVTLSCSPISGHRSVSWYQQTPGQGLQFLFEYFSETQRNKGNFPGRFSGRQFSNSRSEMNVSTLELGDSALYLCASSPGLAGLEQYFGPGTRLTVT.